These T cell receptor beta chains were read from a single sample in a study of T cells expressing NK-cell markers. TCRdb re-called the 5' RACE reads and shows each CDR3 protein once, DNA omitted. In all, the sample yields some 460,000 distinct CDR3 sequences. The sample taken for sequencing was blood T cells: a sorted CD56 or NKG2C T cell subset, CD4+ or CD8+ T cells, or bulk PBMC T cells (not recorded which). These receptor sequences come from a woman between 50 and 59 years old in good health. The CDR3 runs from the conserved cysteine through the conserved F or W. The order of the fields is V gene, CDR3 length, J gene, CDR3 protein.

v_gene: TRBV12-3/TRBV12-4; len: 18; j_gene: TRBJ2-2; CDR3aa: CASSLTPRTSVNTGELFF
v_gene: TRBV6-1; len: 14; j_gene: TRBJ1-2; CDR3aa: CASSGRSHWYGYTF
v_gene: TRBV12-3/TRBV12-4; len: 15; j_gene: TRBJ2-3; CDR3aa: CASSLFGGPTDTQYF
v_gene: TRBV5-6; len: 13; j_gene: TRBJ2-1; CDR3aa: CASSLDGYAEQFF
v_gene: TRBV11-2; len: 16; j_gene: TRBJ1-2; CDR3aa: CASSLTRTGDLYGYTF
v_gene: TRBV29-1; len: 11; j_gene: TRBJ2-7; CDR3aa: CSAITGVEQYF
v_gene: TRBV6-5; len: 15; j_gene: TRBJ2-3; CDR3aa: CASSYRRAGTDTQYF
v_gene: TRBV29-1; len: 19; j_gene: TRBJ2-1; CDR3aa: CSVDGGRTSGLISYNEQFF
v_gene: TRBV20-1; len: 16; j_gene: TRBJ2-2; CDR3aa: CSAETSGTMNTGELFF
v_gene: TRBV24-1; len: 16; j_gene: TRBJ2-5; CDR3aa: CATSDSPGTAKETQYF
v_gene: TRBV5-1; len: 17; j_gene: TRBJ2-1; CDR3aa: CASSLGGGRALSYEQFF
v_gene: TRBV6-2/TRBV6-3; len: 13; j_gene: TRBJ2-2; CDR3aa: CASSYSRVGELFF
v_gene: TRBV27; len: 16; j_gene: TRBJ2-1; CDR3aa: CASSLTGTSGRDEQFF
v_gene: TRBV24-1; len: 13; j_gene: TRBJ1-1; CDR3aa: CATSDLSGDEAFF
v_gene: TRBV30; len: 12; j_gene: TRBJ1-1; CDR3aa: CAWSVSAGEAFF
v_gene: TRBV6-5; len: 14; j_gene: TRBJ2-5; CDR3aa: CASSYSNIGETQYF
v_gene: TRBV12-3/TRBV12-4; len: 13; j_gene: TRBJ2-1; CDR3aa: CASSPIVRNEQFF
v_gene: TRBV10-3; len: 14; j_gene: TRBJ2-5; CDR3aa: CAIMSGLYQETQYF
v_gene: TRBV11-2; len: 15; j_gene: TRBJ2-5; CDR3aa: CASSLGALGQETQYF
v_gene: TRBV18; len: 16; j_gene: TRBJ2-2; CDR3aa: CASSPTLRGSTGELFF
v_gene: TRBV12-3/TRBV12-4; len: 16; j_gene: TRBJ2-1; CDR3aa: CASSLLLTRSYNEQFF
v_gene: TRBV28; len: 22; j_gene: TRBJ2-7; CDR3aa: CASSLWDPLSRARTSEAYEQYF
v_gene: TRBV24-1; len: 16; j_gene: TRBJ2-1; CDR3aa: CATSGGGQGVYNEQFF
v_gene: TRBV20-1; len: 13; j_gene: TRBJ2-1; CDR3aa: CSAPGLAGEGQFF
v_gene: TRBV6-2/TRBV6-3; len: 12; j_gene: TRBJ2-1; CDR3aa: CASSLLAVEQFF
v_gene: TRBV4-2; len: 15; j_gene: TRBJ2-7; CDR3aa: CASSQASSGLNEQYF
v_gene: TRBV20-1; len: 17; j_gene: TRBJ1-5; CDR3aa: CSARDVGGAWLNQPQHF
v_gene: TRBV27; len: 17; j_gene: TRBJ2-2; CDR3aa: CASSLIRGGHGTGELFF
v_gene: TRBV6-5; len: 17; j_gene: TRBJ1-3; CDR3aa: CASSYLGIPDSGNTIYF
v_gene: TRBV12-3/TRBV12-4; len: 15; j_gene: TRBJ2-2; CDR3aa: CASSPVQVGAGELFF
v_gene: TRBV12-5; len: 15; j_gene: TRBJ2-7; CDR3aa: CASGLVPEGTYEQYF
v_gene: TRBV5-5; len: 15; j_gene: TRBJ2-7; CDR3aa: CASSLGTGSSYEQYF
v_gene: TRBV20-1; len: 13; j_gene: TRBJ2-5; CDR3aa: CSARVPGVETQYF
v_gene: TRBV6-1; len: 12; j_gene: TRBJ1-4; CDR3aa: CASSVLRGKLFF
v_gene: TRBV7-9; len: 14; j_gene: TRBJ1-5; CDR3aa: CASSSWQGNQPQHF
v_gene: TRBV20-1; len: 14; j_gene: TRBJ2-5; CDR3aa: CSVRERGSRETQYF
v_gene: TRBV29-1; len: 13; j_gene: TRBJ2-3; CDR3aa: CSASPDTPDTQYF
v_gene: TRBV6-6; len: 11; j_gene: TRBJ1-1; CDR3aa: CASEGPTEAFF
v_gene: TRBV4-1; len: 15; j_gene: TRBJ1-1; CDR3aa: CASSPRSLVWAEAFF
v_gene: TRBV2; len: 13; j_gene: TRBJ1-2; CDR3aa: CASRTDGGYGYTF
v_gene: TRBV5-1; len: 14; j_gene: TRBJ2-1; CDR3aa: CASSPLTGNNEQFF
v_gene: TRBV5-1; len: 15; j_gene: TRBJ1-3; CDR3aa: CASSLVAESGNTIYF
v_gene: TRBV15; len: 14; j_gene: TRBJ1-1; CDR3aa: CATSRGGMNTEAFF
v_gene: TRBV28; len: 12; j_gene: TRBJ2-1; CDR3aa: CASSLLPSEQFF
v_gene: TRBV25-1; len: 15; j_gene: TRBJ1-4; CDR3aa: CASSDPAGLWEKLFF